This T cell receptor beta chain was observed in a study of CD8+CD57+ T cells in acquired aplastic anemia. Turning to the study itself: Sorted cells (CD4+ and CD8+) yielded DNA amounts that averaged around 3.5 ug. Healthy donor CD4+ samples were sequenced to a depth that averaged roughly 10 million reads.

Concerning this clonotype itself: Its antigen remains unidentified.

According to the study, genomic DNA was the template for TCR beta VDJ and CDR3 profiling. TCRdb analysed the reads with MiXCR anew, one entry per CDR3 protein. Counted here are under 200,000 distinct CDR3 sequences, 60% to 70% occurring once; the ten biggest clones make up about 41%. General observations from the study: Controls did not differ significantly from patients in CD8+ Simpson's diversity. The number of CD8+ CDR3 sequences shared by patients and controls was roughly 30.

The CDR3 consists of 15 residues. The ends were cut back, 3 bases at V and 4 bases at J, with 16 bases in the middle. Germline values: CDR1 LNHDA, CDR2 SQIVND (reference sequence). This TCR was recovered from a human donor in good health. Material: sorted CD4+, CD8+, or CD8+CD57+ T cells (not recorded which) from PBMCs. This rearrangement joins TRBV19 to TRBJ2-7; D may be TRBD2 (6 bases). The chain's CDR3 is CASSIQGLASYEQYF. The CDR3 DNA reads TGTGCCAGTAGTATCCAAGGGCTAGCGAGTTACGAGCAGTACTTC.